Reported below is one TCR beta chain. The sample originates from a study of blood T cell dynamics during melanoma immunotherapy. V was clipped by 4 bases and J by 0 bases, with 13 bases between them. CDR3 size: 15 residues. Per the germline V gene, CDR1 is SGHKS and CDR2 is YYEKEE (reference sequence). The time point: pre-treatment baseline. The table came from immunoSEQ multiplex PCR; TCRdb's copy has only in-frame clones and leaves some out. The sample consists of about 12,000 clones, around 84% of them appearing once. This specimen was blood, taken from a patient treated with checkpoint blockade. V gene TRBV5-5 combines with J gene TRBJ1-2; D is undetermined. The clonotype comes from a human donor with melanoma. CDR3 amino acids: CASSTDPGTNYGYTF. DNA for the CDR3: TGTGCCAGCAGCACTGATCCGGGAACTAACTATGGCTACACCTTC.